A selection of T cell receptor beta chains follows, all from one sample in a study of T cell clonotyping in hematopoietic cell transplantation. Assay used: immunoSEQ multiplex PCR; TCRdb lists only in-frame clones, some missing. Seen here are about 6,400 clones, 89% observed once, and the top ten hold 7% to 10%. Source: peripheral blood mononuclear cells, taken 100 days after allogeneic stem cell transplant. Receptors originate from a male patient aged 40-50 years who had an allogeneic stem cell transplant from an unrelated donor, so the T cells may come from the graft donor. Some clones in this sample may be carry-over from other donors' samples. The CDR3 runs from the conserved cysteine through the conserved F or W. The D gene is left open where the match is weak. The size field is filled for only some rows; it gives once, few, many or a size class.

J gene,D gene,V gene,clone size,CDR3 DNA,CDR3 protein
TRBJ2-2,-,TRBV4-3,few,TGCGCCAGCAGTTTAGGGACCGGGGAGCTGTTTTTT,CASSLGTGELFF
TRBJ2-7,-,TRBV19,-,TGTGCCAGTAGTATTTTCTCGGTAGGGGCAGGGCGCGTCTCCGAGCAGTACTTC,CASSIFSVGAGRVSEQYF
TRBJ2-7,TRBD1,TRBV19,-,TGTGCCAGTACGGGGACAGTGCCTTTCGAGCAGTACTTC,CASTGTVPFEQYF
TRBJ1-2,TRBD1,TRBV28,-,TGTGCCAGCAGTTCGGGACAGGGAGATGGCTACACCTTC,CASSSGQGDGYTF
TRBJ1-5,-,TRBV7-2,-,TGTGCCAGCAGCGGACGTGCGGGTGGGAATCAGCCCCAGCATTTT,CASSGRAGGNQPQHF
TRBJ1-1,TRBD1,TRBV29-1,-,TGCAGCGTCGGGGGGGACAGGGTGGGTTTCTTT,CSVGGDRVGFF
TRBJ2-7,-,TRBV4-1,-,TGCGCCAGCAGCCAAGACAGAGGGCCACCTCCCTACGAGCAGTACTTC,CASSQDRGPPPYEQYF
TRBJ1-1,TRBD1,TRBV7-8,once,TGTGCCAGCAGCCCCCGGCCGGGACAGGGGGAGGCTTTCTTT,CASSPRPGQGEAFF
TRBJ1-2,TRBD1,TRBV7-2,-,TGTGCCAGCAGCGGTGCGACAGGGAGGTCCTACACCTTC,CASSGATGRSYTF
TRBJ1-1,-,TRBV7-3,-,TGTGCCAGCAGCTTAATCGGACAGCTGAACACTGAAGCTTTCTTT,CASSLIGQLNTEAFF
TRBJ2-5,-,TRBV7-9,few,TGTGCCAGCAGCCTCCCTGCCCTAGAGACCCAGTACTTC,CASSLPALETQYF
TRBJ2-7,-,TRBV27,-,TGTGCCAGCAGGCCCGGGTCAAGCGCCTACGAGCAGTACTTC,CASRPGSSAYEQYF
TRBJ1-1,TRBD1,TRBV6-4,-,TGTGCCAGCAGTGATACCGGGACAGCGAACACTGAAGCTTTCTTT,CASSDTGTANTEAFF
TRBJ1-1,-,TRBV30,-,TGTGCCTGGAGTGTAAGGAGGGGCGCTGAAGCTTTCTTT,CAWSVRRGAEAFF
TRBJ2-7,TRBD1,TRBV6-5,-,TGTGCCAGCAGCGGACAGGGGACTGCCTACGAGCAGTACTTC,CASSGQGTAYEQYF
TRBJ1-1,TRBD1,TRBV27,few,TGTGCCAGCGAATCCAGGGGGACGAACACTGAAGCTTTCTTT,CASESRGTNTEAFF
TRBJ2-3,-,TRBV19,-,TGTGCCAGTAGTCTTCGACTGAGCACAGATACGCAGTATTTT,CASSLRLSTDTQYF
TRBJ2-1,-,TRBV28,-,TGTGCCAGCAGTCTACCCGACATCCGTCTTAATGAGCAGTTCTTC,CASSLPDIRLNEQFF
TRBJ1-6,-,TRBV19,-,TGTGGGGCCGGGCATTCACCCCTCCACTTT,CGAGHSPLHF
TRBJ2-1,TRBD2,TRBV9,few,TGTGCCAGCAGCGGGCTTGGGACTACGACCTACAATGAGCAGTTCTTC,CASSGLGTTTYNEQFF
TRBJ1-2,TRBD1,TRBV10-3,-,TGTGCCATCAGTGACCCGACAATAAGCCGGGACAGGGAACATTGGAACTATGGCTACACCTTC,CAISDPTISRDREHWNYGYTF
TRBJ2-6,-,TRBV4-3,-,TGCGCCAGCAGCCATGGCAGATACTCTGGGGCCAACGTCCTGACTTTC,CASSHGRYSGANVLTF
TRBJ2-1,-,TRBV29-1,-,TGCAGCGCCCTATTGTGGATGGCCCCCTACAATGAGCAGTTCTTC,CSALLWMAPYNEQFF
TRBJ1-3,TRBD1,TRBV7-2,-,TGTGCCAGTGCCCCCCAGGGGGCAGGTGGAAACACCATATATTTT,CASAPQGAGGNTIYF
TRBJ2-1,TRBD2,TRBV2,once,TGTGCCAGCAAGCAGACTAGCGGGGGCCACACCCGACGGAGAGATGAGCAGTTCTTC,CASKQTSGGHTRRRDEQFF
TRBJ2-1,-,TRBV9,-,TGTGCCAGCAGCGTAGTGGGAAGTGCCCGGGAGCAGTTCTTC,CASSVVGSAREQFF
TRBJ1-1,-,TRBV6-6,-,TGTGCCAGCAGCACGACAGTCATGAACACTGAAGCTTTCTTT,CASSTTVMNTEAFF
TRBJ1-5,-,TRBV6-6,once,TGTGCCAGCAGTTACTCGAACCCCCAGCCCCAGCATTTT,CASSYSNPQPQHF
TRBJ1-1,-,TRBV6-1,once,TGTGCCAGCAGTGAAGTGGGGGGCGGCATGAACACTGAAGCTTTCTTT,CASSEVGGGMNTEAFF
TRBJ2-7,TRBD2,TRBV10-3,-,TGTGCCATCTTAAAGGGAGGGGAGAAGGCCTACGAGCAGTACTTC,CAILKGGEKAYEQYF
TRBJ1-1,-,TRBV20-1,-,TGCAGTGTACGAGAGAACACTGAAGCTTTCTTT,CSVRENTEAFF
TRBJ1-6,-,TRBV18,-,TGTGCCAGCTCACCACCGGGGGGCCCTGATAATTCACCCCTCCACTTT,CASSPPGGPDNSPLHF
TRBJ1-5,TRBD1,TRBV7-9,-,TGTGCCAGCAGCTCAGGGGGCGCAGACTGGCAGCCCCAGCATTTT,CASSSGGADWQPQHF
TRBJ2-7,-,TRBV5-1,-,TGCGCCAGCAGGTCGGGGTCCTACTTCTACGAGCAGTACTTC,CASRSGSYFYEQYF
TRBJ1-1,-,TRBV7-6,-,TGTGCCAGCAGCTTAGGTGGGGGGCCCACTGAAGCTTTCTTT,CASSLGGGPTEAFF
TRBJ2-1,-,TRBV29-1,-,TGCAGCCCCAGGCGCTACAATGAGCAGTTCTTC,CSPRRYNEQFF
TRBJ1-2,TRBD1,TRBV30,-,TGTGCCTGGATCTCAGGGGACAGGGGGCCGAACACCTTC,CAWISGDRGPNTF